This T cell receptor beta chain was recorded in a study of early T cells in non-severe SARS-CoV-2 infection. Germline loops: CDR1 SGDLS, CDR2 YYNGEE. Trimming stripped 0 bases from V and 13 bases from J, with 10 bases between. The CDR3 is made up of 11 amino acids. Unique molecular identifiers tagged individual cDNA molecules. TCRdb re-derived calls from the 5' RACE reads in MiXCR, one entry per CDR3 protein. The sample has 43,000 or so distinct CDR3 sequences, less than 8.5% seen once. The chain employs TRBV9 and TRBJ1-2; TRBD1 is a possible D gene (5 bases). The sequenced sample was whole blood. The TCR comes from an adult who was a healthcare worker with PCR-confirmed SARS-CoV-2 infection or an uninfected control (not recorded which). The CDR3 nucleotides are TGTGCCAGCAGCGTAGGGGACTCCCTCACCTTC. Translating it yields CASSVGDSLTF.